A single sample gave rise to the 17 T cell receptor beta chains below, sequenced in a study of blood T cell repertoires in COVID-19. Data came from immunoSEQ multiplex PCR; TCRdb stores just in-frame clones and leaves some out. Here the sample spans more than 35,000 clones, around 89% being singletons. The sequencing input was peripheral blood. These receptors all stem from a human donor in a cohort sampled during active COVID-19.

This chain joins TRBV28 and TRBJ1-5; TRBD1 matches 10 bases. The J segment lost 7 bases and the V segment lost 6 bases, leaving 9 bases of the junction unmatched. CDR3 length equals 15 residues. Germline V gives CDR1 MDHEN, CDR2 SYDVKM. The CDR3, as DNA: TGTGCCAGCAGCCGAGTCCCGACAGGGGGCCAGCCCCAGCATTTT. Residues: CASSRVPTGGQPQHF.

In this sample, this clone turned up once. The rearrangement links TRBV19 to TRBJ2-3; the D gene is possibly TRBD1 (5 bases). V was trimmed by 0 bases and J by 1 base, leaving 8 bases between them. The CDR3 contains 15 residues. From germline, CDR1 is LNHDA and CDR2 SQIVND (reference sequence). The CDR3 loop reads CASSIEGRGTDTQYF. The CDR3 region has the DNA TGTGCCAGTAGTATAGAGGGCAGGGGCACAGATACGCAGTATTTT.

V gene TRBV28 combines with J gene TRBJ1-2, with 7 bases aligning to TRBD1. Germline trimming cut 4 bases from V and 3 bases from J; bases unmatched to any gene: 11. Germline lookup yields CDR1 MDHEN and CDR2 SYDVKM. CDR3 length equals 16 residues. Here the CDR3 reads CASSSLRDRDYYGYTF. In DNA, the CDR3 is TGTGCCAGCAGTTCCCTTCGGGACAGAGATTACTATGGCTACACCTTC.

The chain combines TRBV11-3 with TRBJ2-3; 9 bases map to TRBD1. The V gene's germline CDR1 is SGHNT and CDR2 YENEEA. V dropped 1 base and J dropped 6; count of bases not matched to a gene: 5. This CDR3 has 15 amino acids. The CDR3 reads CASSLGDRARDTQYF. In DNA, the CDR3 is TGTGCCAGCAGCTTAGGGGACAGGGCTCGGGATACGCAGTATTTT.

The chain uses TRBV3-1 (or the pseudogene TRBV3-2) and TRBJ1-2; D is unclear. The germline V and J ends were trimmed by 0 bases and 3 bases, with 14 bases remaining between them. CDR1 is LGHDT and CDR2 is YNNKEL in the germline V gene (reference sequence). The CDR3 extends over 16 amino acids. The CDR3 region has the DNA TGTGCCAGCAGCCAAGATGTTCGGGTCAGTCACTATGGCTACACCTTC. Encoded protein: CASSQDVRVSHYGYTF.

This chain links TRBV27 with TRBJ2-2; 7 bases line up with TRBD1. The V and J ends lost 7 bases and 6 bases, in that order; junction bases with no gene match: 11. CDR1 and CDR2 (germline): MNHEY, SMNVEV (reference sequence). The CDR3 loop spans 15 amino acids. Here the CDR3 reads CASMNDRVRAGELFF. The DNA for the CDR3 is TGTGCCAGCATGAACGACAGGGTGCGGGCCGGGGAGCTGTTTTTT.

V and J are TRBV11-2 and TRBJ2-1; D call uncertain. The V gene lost 1 base and the J gene lost 9 bases, with 13 bases spanning the gap. The CDR3 is 14 residues long. Germline V gives CDR1 SGHAT, CDR2 FQNNGV. CDR3 sequence (DNA): TGTGCCAGCAGCTTAGTCGACTCCGTCGGTGAGCAGTTCTTC. This codes for CASSLVDSVGEQFF.

This sequence joins TRBV10-2 and TRBJ2-5, with D perhaps matching TRBD1 (7 bases). The CDR3 extends over 14 amino acids. CDR1 and CDR2 (germline): WSHSY, SAAADI. Trimming removed 10 bases from V and 4 bases from J, with 19 bases in between. CDR3 DNA: TGCGCCACCAGAGCAGGAGGGGGCGTAGAGACCCAGTACTTC. Translated: CATRAGGGVETQYF.

This clone was seen a few times. The chain couples TRBV18 to TRBJ1-5, with TRBD1 matching over 10 bases. The V gene end was trimmed by 0 bases and the J gene end by 1 base; junction bases not matched to a gene: 0. This CDR3 has 16 residues. Germline CDR1 is KGHSH and CDR2 is LQKENI. CDR3 residues: CASSPPGQGSNQPQHF. In nucleotides, the CDR3 is TGTGCCAGCTCACCACCGGGACAGGGGAGCAATCAGCCCCAGCATTTT.

The chain combines TRBV6-6 with TRBJ1-2; D not certain. The CDR3 has 13 amino acids. The ends were cut back, 5 bases at V and 8 bases at J, with 15 bases in the middle. Germline V gene lookup returns CDR1 MNHNY and CDR2 SVGAGI (reference sequence). The CDR3 coding sequence is TGTGCCAGCAGTCCCGAAGCAGGTAGAGGCTACACCTTC. Amino acid sequence: CASSPEAGRGYTF.

This clone was counted a single time. The rearrangement uses TRBV5-6 and TRBJ1-4; possible D gene TRBD1, 6 bases. The CDR3 sequence is 15 residues long. The ends were cut back, 0 bases at V and 8 bases at J, with 14 bases in the middle. The germline CDR1 and CDR2 sequences are SGHDT and YYEEEE. CDR3 sequence (DNA): TGTGCCAGCAGCTTGGCCGGACAGTGGGAGGAAAAACTGTTTTTT. This translates into CASSLAGQWEEKLFF.

The genes are TRBV4-1 and TRBJ1-1; 7 nucleotides agree with TRBD1. In germline, CDR1 is MGHRA, CDR2 YSYEKL. Trimming cost V 1 base and J 7 bases; bases outside gene matches: 9. This CDR3 contains 15 residues. The CDR3 sequence: CASSQAPTRDSEAFF. In nucleotides, the CDR3 is TGCGCCAGCAGCCAAGCGCCAACCAGGGACAGTGAAGCTTTCTTT.

As DNA, the CDR3 is TGTGCCAGCAGCTCAACCTCTAGGACAGGGAACTATGGCTACACCTTC. This translates into CASSSTSRTGNYGYTF. The chain employs TRBV7-9 and TRBJ1-2, with 8 bases aligning to TRBD1. Looked up from germline, CDR1 is SEHNR and CDR2 is FQNEAQ (reference sequence). With V trimmed by 4 bases and J by 2 bases, 9 bases remained unmatched. The CDR3 extends over 16 amino acids.

This clone was observed once. The chain has TRBV6-6 and TRBJ2-7; 9 nucleotides align to TRBD1. The CDR3 sequence is 15 residues long. The V gene end was trimmed by 4 bases and the J gene end by 2 bases; junction bases not matched to a gene: 6. Germline V gene sequence: CDR1 MNHNY, CDR2 SVGAGI (reference sequence). CDR3 amino acids: CASSSHGTGTYEQYF. In nucleotides, the CDR3 is TGTGCCAGCAGTTCCCACGGGACAGGGACCTACGAGCAGTACTTC.

The gene calls are TRBV12-5 and TRBJ2-2; the D is unclear. The V gene's germline CDR1 is LGHNT and CDR2 FRNRAP. Trimming removed 1 base from V and 1 base from J, with 4 bases in between. The CDR3 contains 14 residues. The CDR3 DNA is TGTGCTAGTGGTTTGGGACTGAACACCGGGGAGCTGTTTTTT. Encoded protein: CASGLGLNTGELFF.

V gene TRBV9 combines with J gene TRBJ2-3; TRBD1 matches at 7 bases. J gave up 2 bases and V 2 bases, and 2 bases lay outside the gene matches. Germline lookup yields CDR1 SGDLS and CDR2 YYNGEE. The CDR3 runs to 14 residues. The CDR3 DNA reads as TGTGCCAGCAGCGTGGGACAGACCACAGATACGCAGTATTTT. Translation gives CASSVGQTTDTQYF. Supplemented by reference TRBV9 and TRBJ2-3, the full variable domain reads DSGVTQTPKHLITATGQRVTLRCSPRSGDLSVYWYQQSLDQGLQFLIQYYNGEERAKGNILERFSAQQFPDLHSELNLSSLELGDSALYFCASSVGQTTDTQYFGPGTRLTVL.

The gene calls are TRBV6-5 and TRBJ1-1; D is undetermined. Trimming took off 4 bases at V and 5 bases at J, with 17 bases between the two ends. The CDR3 sequence is 15 residues long. Germline V gene lookup returns CDR1 MNHEY and CDR2 SVGAGI. The CDR3 DNA is TGTGCCAGCAGTTTAGACCGACTCCCCGGTACTGAAGCTTTCTTT. Translated: CASSLDRLPGTEAFF.